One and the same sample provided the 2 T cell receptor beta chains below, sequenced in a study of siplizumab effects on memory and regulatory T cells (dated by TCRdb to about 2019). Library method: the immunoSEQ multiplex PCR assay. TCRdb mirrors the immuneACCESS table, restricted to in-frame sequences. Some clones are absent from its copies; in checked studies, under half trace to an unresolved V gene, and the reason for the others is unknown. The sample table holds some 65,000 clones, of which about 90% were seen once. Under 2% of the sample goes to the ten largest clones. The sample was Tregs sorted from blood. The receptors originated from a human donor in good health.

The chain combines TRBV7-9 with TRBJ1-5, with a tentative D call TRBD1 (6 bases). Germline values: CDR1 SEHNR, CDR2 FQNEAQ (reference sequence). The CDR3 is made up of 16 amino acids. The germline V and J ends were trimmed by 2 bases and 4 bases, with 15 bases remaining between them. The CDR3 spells CASSLSSLGQNQPQHF. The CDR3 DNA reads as TGTGCCAGCAGCTTATCGTCCCTTGGACAGAATCAGCCCCAGCATTTT.

In DNA, the CDR3 is TGCGCCAGCAGCTTGGGGTCGGGGGGCGGTAGCACTGAAGCTTTCTTT. It codes for CASSLGSGGGSTEAFF. This chain uses TRBV5-1 with TRBJ1-1; possibly TRBD1 for D (6 bases). V lost 0 bases and J 4 bases, leaving 16 bases between the germline ends. The CDR3 loop spans 16 amino acids. Germline V gene sequence: CDR1 SGHRS, CDR2 YFSETQ.